This T cell receptor beta chain comes out of a study of blood T cell repertoires in COVID-19 (dated by TCRdb to the early 2020s). Background on the whole study: Samples covering the acute and convalescent phases of COVID-19 were provided by collaborators in the United States, Italy and Spain. Subjects who had been exposed to COVID-19, were actively infected with it, or had recovered from it provided the deeply sampled blood TCRbeta repertoires that made up the dataset. The repertoires were released in a freely available public database intended as a resource for research on the immune response to SARS-CoV-2. The prospective study material was composed of cDNA or gDNA derived from T cells, B-cell-depleted T cells, or PBMCs. Nearly every sample came with metadata listing a de-identified subject ID, COVID-19 status, age in years and sex. HLA class I and class II types, where available, came from metadata supplied by the sample provider rather than from assay-based typing. Samples came from the ongoing ImmuneRACE study (first 160 participants) plus 1,254 subjects from 6 global collaborators.

Each collaborating institution followed its own protocols to collect whole blood in K2EDTA tubes. For TCRbeta analysis, collaborator samples were shipped as frozen whole blood, as isolated PBMCs, or as DNA extracted from either sample type. What the study reported, not specific to this receptor: The quantity of clinical and demographic metadata differed by source and by participant and was supplied without curation.

TCRbeta CDR3 regions were amplified from genomic DNA using the immunoSEQ Assay, a bias-controlled multiplex PCR. Per the authors' processing: The number of nucleated cells in each sample was estimated by amplification of reference gene primers within the assay. Sequence reads were collapsed and filtered to measure the absolute abundance of every unique TCRbeta CDR3 rearrangement. For each sample, productive Simpson clonality was calculated by taking the square root of Simpson's diversity index across productive rearrangements. TCRdb mirrors the immuneACCESS table, restricted to in-frame sequences. Some clones are absent from its copies; in checked studies, under half trace to an unresolved V gene, and the reason for the others is unknown. Clonal size and the V and J genes are those of that table, whereas D and trimming came from the DNA. For this sample there are some 150,000 clones; 84% appear just once. Clones ranked in the top ten supply approximately 7.1% of the sample.

Comment on this clone: Its antigen specificity is not known. Base-call qualities are not available, and no considerably larger clone is one nucleotide away.

The germline V gene (reference sequence) supplies CDR1 LGHDT and CDR2 YNNKEL. From cysteine to phenylalanine, the CDR3 is 14 amino acids long. Only the CDR3 DNA is retained, 42 bases long and in frame from the first base. The V end loses 0 bases and the J end loses 1 base, and a stretch of 6 bases separates them. The TCR was taken from a woman aged 45-59 years in a cohort sampled during active or convalescent COVID-19. The rearrangement joined TRBV3-1 (or the pseudogene TRBV3-2) to TRBJ1-2, with an unclear D gene assignment. Material: peripheral blood. In nucleotide form, the sequence is TGTGCCAGCAGCCAAGATTACAATAACTATGGCTACACCTTC. Its product reads: CASSQDYNNYGYTF.